This TCR beta chain was observed in a study of T cells in Graves' hyperthyroidism and ophthalmopathy. TCR beta CDR3 region amplification was performed from RNA transcripts. TCR CDR3 underwent first-round RT-PCR with the HTBI primer set. MiXCR was run by TCRdb on the multiplex PCR reads, yielding one entry per CDR3 protein. The sample holds roughly 100,000 distinct CDR3 sequences, 47% seen once. Calling Graves' hyperthyroidism stable meant ophthalmopathy did not progress within 18 months. The study enrolled patients aged 18 to 65 with newly diagnosed hyperthyroidism of under 2 months' duration. For the diagnoses, clinical symptoms, serum thyroxine and TRAb, thyroid ultrasound and orbital computed tomography were used. There are 15 residues in the CDR3. V was cut by 4 bases and J by 10 bases, with 18 bases left in between. Germline CDR1 is SGDLS and CDR2 is YYNGEE. This clonotype came up many times.

Sequencing was performed on blood. The clonotype originates from a man aged 40-50 years with Graves' hyperthyroidism. The chain carries TRBV9 and TRBJ1-6; D gene unclear. DNA for the CDR3: TGTGCCAGCAGCCAAGAAGAGCTGGCGCGCTCACCCCTCCACTTT. This codes for CASSQEELARSPLHF.